One TCR beta chain is described in this entry. The length of the CDR3 is 14 residues. Germline assignment: CDR1 ENHRY and CDR2 SYGVKD. TCRdb re-called the 5' RACE reads with MiXCR, one entry per CDR3 protein. The table has 700,000 or so distinct CDR3 sequences, more than 6.5% seen once. The entry originates in a study of identical twins. These data also featured in a second study, about yellow fever vaccine responses in identical twins.

This receptor was identified in a young woman in good health. Sequencing was performed on PBMCs. The rearrangement links TRBV10-3 to TRBJ2-2; 7 positions match TRBD1. The CDR3 DNA sequence: TGTGCTACAGTAGACCTCAGGGGGACCGGGGAGCTGTTTTTT. Encoded protein: CATVDLRGTGELFF.